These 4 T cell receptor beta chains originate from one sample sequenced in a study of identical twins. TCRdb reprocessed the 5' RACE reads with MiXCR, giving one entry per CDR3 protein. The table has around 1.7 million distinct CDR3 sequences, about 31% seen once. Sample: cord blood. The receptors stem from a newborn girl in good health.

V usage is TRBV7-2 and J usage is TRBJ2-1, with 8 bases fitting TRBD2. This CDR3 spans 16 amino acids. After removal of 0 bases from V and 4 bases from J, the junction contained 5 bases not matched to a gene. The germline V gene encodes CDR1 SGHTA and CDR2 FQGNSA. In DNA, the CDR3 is TGTGCCAGCAGCTTAGCGAGACTAGCGTTATACAATGAGCAGTTCTTC. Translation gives CASSLARLALYNEQFF. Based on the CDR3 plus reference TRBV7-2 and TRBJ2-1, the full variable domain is GAGVSQSPSNKVTEKGKDVELRCDPISGHTALYWYRQSLGQGLEFLIYFQGNSAPDKSGLPSDRFSAERTGGSVSTLTIQRTQQEDSAVYLCASSLARLALYNEQFFGPGTRLTVL.

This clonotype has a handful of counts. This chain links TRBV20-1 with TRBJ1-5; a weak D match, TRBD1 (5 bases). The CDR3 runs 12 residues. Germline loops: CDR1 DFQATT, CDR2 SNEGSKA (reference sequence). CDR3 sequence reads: CNKGVWDQPQHF. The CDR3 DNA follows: TGCAATAAAGGGGTTTGGGATCAGCCCCAGCATTTT.

The CDR3 region is CSASKVEGNQPQHF. The DNA of the CDR3 is TGCAGTGCTAGTAAGGTGGAGGGCAATCAGCCCCAGCATTTT. This chain connects TRBV20-1 to TRBJ1-5; D remains ambiguous. The CDR3 extends over 14 amino acids. In germline, CDR1 is DFQATT, CDR2 SNEGSKA (reference sequence). Trimming cost V 3 bases and J 2 bases, with 11 bases left between them.

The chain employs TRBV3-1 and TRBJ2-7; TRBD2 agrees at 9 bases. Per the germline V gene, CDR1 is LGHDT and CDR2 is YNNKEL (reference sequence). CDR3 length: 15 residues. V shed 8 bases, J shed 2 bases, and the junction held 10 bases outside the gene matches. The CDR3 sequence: CASQRGSGSAYEQYF. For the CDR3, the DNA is TGTGCCAGCCAGCGCGGTAGCGGGAGCGCCTACGAGCAGTACTTC.